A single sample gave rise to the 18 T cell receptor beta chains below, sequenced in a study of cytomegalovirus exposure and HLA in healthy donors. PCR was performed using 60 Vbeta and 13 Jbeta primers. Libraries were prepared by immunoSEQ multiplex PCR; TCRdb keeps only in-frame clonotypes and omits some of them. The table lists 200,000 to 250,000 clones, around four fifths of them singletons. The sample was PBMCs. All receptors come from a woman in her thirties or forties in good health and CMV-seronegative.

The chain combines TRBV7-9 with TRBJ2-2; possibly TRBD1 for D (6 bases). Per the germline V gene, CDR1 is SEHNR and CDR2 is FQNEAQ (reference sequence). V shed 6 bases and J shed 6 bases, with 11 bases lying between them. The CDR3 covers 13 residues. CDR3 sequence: CASSQQGPGELFF. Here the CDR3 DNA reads TGTGCCAGCAGTCAACAGGGACCCGGGGAGCTGTTTTTT.

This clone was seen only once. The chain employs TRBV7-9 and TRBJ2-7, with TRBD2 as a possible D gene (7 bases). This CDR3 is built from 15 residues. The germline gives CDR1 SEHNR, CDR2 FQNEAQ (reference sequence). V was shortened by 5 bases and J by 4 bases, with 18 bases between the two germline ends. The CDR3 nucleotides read TGTGCCAGCAGCAACGTGAGGGGGGGGACTTACGAGCAGTACTTC. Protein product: CASSNVRGGTYEQYF.

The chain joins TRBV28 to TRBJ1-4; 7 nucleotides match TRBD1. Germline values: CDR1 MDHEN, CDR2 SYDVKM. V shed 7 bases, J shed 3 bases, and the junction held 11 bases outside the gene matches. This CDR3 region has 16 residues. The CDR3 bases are TGTGCCAGCACCGGAGGGGGCGTGGGGGCTAATGAAAAACTGTTTTTT. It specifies CASTGGGVGANEKLFF. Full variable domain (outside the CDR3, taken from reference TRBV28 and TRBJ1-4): DVKVTQSSRYLVKRTGEKVFLECVQDMDHENMFWYRQDPGLGLRLIYFSYDVKMKEKGDIPEGYSVSREKKERFSLILESASTNQTSMYLCASTGGGVGANEKLFFGSGTQLSVL.

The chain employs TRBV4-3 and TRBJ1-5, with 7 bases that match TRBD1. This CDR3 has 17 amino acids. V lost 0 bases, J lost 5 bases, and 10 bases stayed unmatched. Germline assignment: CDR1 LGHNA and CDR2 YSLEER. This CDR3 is CASSQDPLTGVDQPQHF. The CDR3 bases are TGCGCCAGCAGCCAAGATCCCCTTACAGGGGTTGATCAGCCCCAGCATTTT.

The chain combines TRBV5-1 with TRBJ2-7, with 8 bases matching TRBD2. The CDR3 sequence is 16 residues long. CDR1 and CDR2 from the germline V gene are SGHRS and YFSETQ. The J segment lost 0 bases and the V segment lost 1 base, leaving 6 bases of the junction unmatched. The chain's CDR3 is CASSLLGRGVSYEQYF. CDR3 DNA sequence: TGCGCCAGCAGCTTGTTAGGGCGGGGGGTCTCCTACGAGCAGTACTTC.

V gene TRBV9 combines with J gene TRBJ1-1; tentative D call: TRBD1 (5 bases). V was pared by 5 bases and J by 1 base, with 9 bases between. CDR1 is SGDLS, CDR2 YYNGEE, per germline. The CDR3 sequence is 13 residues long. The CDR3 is CASSQTANTEAFF. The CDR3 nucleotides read TGTGCCAGCAGTCAGACAGCGAACACTGAAGCTTTCTTT.

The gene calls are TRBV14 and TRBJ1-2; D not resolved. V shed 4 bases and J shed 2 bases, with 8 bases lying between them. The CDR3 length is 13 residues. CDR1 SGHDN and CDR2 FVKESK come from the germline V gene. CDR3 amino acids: CASSPGINYGYTF. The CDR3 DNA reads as TGTGCCAGCAGCCCCGGGATAAACTATGGCTACACCTTC.

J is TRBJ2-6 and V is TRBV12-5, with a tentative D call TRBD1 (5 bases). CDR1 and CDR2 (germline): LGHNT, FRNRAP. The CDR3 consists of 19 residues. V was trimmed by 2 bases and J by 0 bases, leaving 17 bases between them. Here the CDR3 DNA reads TGTGCTAGTGGTTTGACCTCCCACATGACAGCCTCTGGGGCCAACGTCCTGACTTTC. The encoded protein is CASGLTSHMTASGANVLTF.

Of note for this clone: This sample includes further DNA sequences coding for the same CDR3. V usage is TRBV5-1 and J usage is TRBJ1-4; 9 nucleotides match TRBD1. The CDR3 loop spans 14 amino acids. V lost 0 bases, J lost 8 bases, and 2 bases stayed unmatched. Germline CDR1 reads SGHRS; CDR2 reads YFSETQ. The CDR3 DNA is TGCGCCAGCAGCTTGGGAACAGGGGGCGAAAAACTGTTTTTT. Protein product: CASSLGTGGEKLFF.

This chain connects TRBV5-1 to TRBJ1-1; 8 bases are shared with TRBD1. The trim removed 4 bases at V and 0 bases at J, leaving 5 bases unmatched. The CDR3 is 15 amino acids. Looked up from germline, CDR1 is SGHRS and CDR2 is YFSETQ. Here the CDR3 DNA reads TGCGCCAGCAGCCCCGGACAGGGCCTGAACACTGAAGCTTTCTTT. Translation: CASSPGQGLNTEAFF.

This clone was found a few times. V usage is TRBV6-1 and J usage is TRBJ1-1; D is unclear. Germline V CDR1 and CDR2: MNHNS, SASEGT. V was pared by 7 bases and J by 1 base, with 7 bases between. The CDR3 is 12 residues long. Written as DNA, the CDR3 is TGTGCCAGCAACGGTTGGAACACTGAAGCTTTCTTT. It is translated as CASNGWNTEAFF.

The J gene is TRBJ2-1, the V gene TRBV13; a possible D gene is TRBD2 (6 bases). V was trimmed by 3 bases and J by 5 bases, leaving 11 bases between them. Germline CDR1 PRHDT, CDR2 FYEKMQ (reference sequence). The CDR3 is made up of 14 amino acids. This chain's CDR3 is CASSFRRGHNEQFF. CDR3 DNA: TGTGCCAGCAGCTTTCGGCGGGGCCACAATGAGCAGTTCTTC.

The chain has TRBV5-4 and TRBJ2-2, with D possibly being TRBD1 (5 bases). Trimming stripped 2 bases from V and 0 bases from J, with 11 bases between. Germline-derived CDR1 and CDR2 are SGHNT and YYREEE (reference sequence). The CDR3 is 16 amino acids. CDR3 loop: CASSFSTGTNTGELFF. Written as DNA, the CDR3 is TGTGCCAGCAGCTTTAGTACAGGAACGAACACCGGGGAGCTGTTTTTT.

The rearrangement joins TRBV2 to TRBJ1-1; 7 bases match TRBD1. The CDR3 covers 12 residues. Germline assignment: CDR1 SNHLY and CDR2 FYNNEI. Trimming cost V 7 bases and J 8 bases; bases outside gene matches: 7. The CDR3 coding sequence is TGTGCCAGCACGTTGGCAGGGGGAGAAGCTTTCTTT. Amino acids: CASTLAGGEAFF.

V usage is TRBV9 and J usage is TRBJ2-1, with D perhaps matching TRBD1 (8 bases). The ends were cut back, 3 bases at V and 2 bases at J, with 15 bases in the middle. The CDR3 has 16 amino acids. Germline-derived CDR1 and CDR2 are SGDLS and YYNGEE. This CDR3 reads CASSAGGTGPYNEQFF. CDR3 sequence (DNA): TGTGCCAGCAGCGCCGGGGGGACAGGTCCCTACAATGAGCAGTTCTTC.

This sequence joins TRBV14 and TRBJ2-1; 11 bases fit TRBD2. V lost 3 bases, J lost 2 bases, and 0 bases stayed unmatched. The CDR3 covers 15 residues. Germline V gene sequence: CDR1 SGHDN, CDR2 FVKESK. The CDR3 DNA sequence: TGTGCCAGCAGCCAGACTAGCGGGGCCTACAATGAGCAGTTCTTC. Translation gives CASSQTSGAYNEQFF.

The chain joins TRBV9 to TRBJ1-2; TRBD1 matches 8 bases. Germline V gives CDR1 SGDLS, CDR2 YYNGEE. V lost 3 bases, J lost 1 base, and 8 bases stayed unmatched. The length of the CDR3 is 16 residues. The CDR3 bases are TGTGCCAGCAGCGAACCTGGGACAGGAAATAACTATGGCTACACCTTC. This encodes CASSEPGTGNNYGYTF. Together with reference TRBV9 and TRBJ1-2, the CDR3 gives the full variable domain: DSGVTQTPKHLITATGQRVTLRCSPRSGDLSVYWYQQSLDQGLQFLIQYYNGEERAKGNILERFSAQQFPDLHSELNLSSLELGDSALYFCASSEPGTGNNYGYTFGSGTRLTVV.

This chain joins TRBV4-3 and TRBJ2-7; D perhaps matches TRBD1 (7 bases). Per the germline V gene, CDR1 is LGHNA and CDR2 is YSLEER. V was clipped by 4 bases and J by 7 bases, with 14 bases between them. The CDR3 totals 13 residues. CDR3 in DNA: TGCGCCAGCAGCCTGGAGGGCAGGGGGGAGCAGTACTTC. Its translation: CASSLEGRGEQYF.